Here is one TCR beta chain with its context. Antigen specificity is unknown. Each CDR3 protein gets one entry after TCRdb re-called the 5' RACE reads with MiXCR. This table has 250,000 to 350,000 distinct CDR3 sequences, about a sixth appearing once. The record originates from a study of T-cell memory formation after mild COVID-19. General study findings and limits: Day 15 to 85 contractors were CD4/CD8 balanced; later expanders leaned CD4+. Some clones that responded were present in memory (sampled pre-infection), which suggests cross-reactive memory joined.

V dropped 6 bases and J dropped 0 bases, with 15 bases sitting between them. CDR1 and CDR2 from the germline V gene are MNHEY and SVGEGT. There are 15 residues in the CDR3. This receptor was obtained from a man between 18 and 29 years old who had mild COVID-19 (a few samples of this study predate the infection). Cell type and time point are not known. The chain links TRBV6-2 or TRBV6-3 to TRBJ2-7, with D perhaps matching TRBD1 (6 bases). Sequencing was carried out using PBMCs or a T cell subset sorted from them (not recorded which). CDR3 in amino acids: CASRPSGESSYEQYF. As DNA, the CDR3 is TGTGCCAGCAGGCCATCAGGGGAGAGCTCCTACGAGCAGTACTTC.